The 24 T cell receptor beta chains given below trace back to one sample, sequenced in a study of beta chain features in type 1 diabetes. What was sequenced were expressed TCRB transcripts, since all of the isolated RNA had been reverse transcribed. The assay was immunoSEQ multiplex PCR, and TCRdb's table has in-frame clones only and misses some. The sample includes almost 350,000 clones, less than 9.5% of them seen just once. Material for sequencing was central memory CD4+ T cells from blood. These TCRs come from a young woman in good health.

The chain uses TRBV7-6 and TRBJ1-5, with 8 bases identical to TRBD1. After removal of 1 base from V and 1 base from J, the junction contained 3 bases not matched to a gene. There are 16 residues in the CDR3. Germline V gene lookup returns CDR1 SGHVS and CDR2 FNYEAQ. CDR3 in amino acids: CASSLGQGASNQPQHF. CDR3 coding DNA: TGTGCCAGCAGCTTAGGGCAGGGGGCAAGCAATCAGCCCCAGCATTTT. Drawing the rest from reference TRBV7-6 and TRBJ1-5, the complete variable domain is GAGVSQSPRYKVTKRGQDVALRCDPISGHVSLYWYRQALGQGPEFLTYFNYEAQQDKSGLPNDRFSAERPEGSISTLTIQRTEQRDSAMYRCASSLGQGASNQPQHFGDGTRLSIL.

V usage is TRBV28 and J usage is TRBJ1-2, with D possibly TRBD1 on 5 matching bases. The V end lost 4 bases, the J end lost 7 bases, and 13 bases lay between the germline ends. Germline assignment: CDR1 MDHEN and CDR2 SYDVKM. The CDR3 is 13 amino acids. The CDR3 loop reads CASSSWQGGGYTF. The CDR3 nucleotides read TGTGCCAGCAGTTCTTGGCAGGGCGGTGGCTACACCTTC.

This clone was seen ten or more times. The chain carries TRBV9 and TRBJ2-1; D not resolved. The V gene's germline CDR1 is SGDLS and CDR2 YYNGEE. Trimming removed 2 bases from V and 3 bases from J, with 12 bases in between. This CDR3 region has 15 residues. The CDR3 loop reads CASSVGLEGYNEQFF. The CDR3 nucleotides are TGTGCCAGCAGCGTCGGCCTGGAAGGCTACAATGAGCAGTTCTTC. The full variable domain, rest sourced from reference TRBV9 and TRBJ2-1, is DSGVTQTPKHLITATGQRVTLRCSPRSGDLSVYWYQQSLDQGLQFLIQYYNGEERAKGNILERFSAQQFPDLHSELNLSSLELGDSALYFCASSVGLEGYNEQFFGPGTRLTVL.

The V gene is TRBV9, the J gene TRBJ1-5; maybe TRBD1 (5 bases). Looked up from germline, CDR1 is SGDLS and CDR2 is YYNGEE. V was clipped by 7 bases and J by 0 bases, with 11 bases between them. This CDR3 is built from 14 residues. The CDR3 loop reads CASGRGNSNQPQHF. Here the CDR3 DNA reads TGTGCCAGCGGAAGGGGCAATAGCAATCAGCCCCAGCATTTT. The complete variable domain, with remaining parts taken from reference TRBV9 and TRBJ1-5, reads DSGVTQTPKHLITATGQRVTLRCSPRSGDLSVYWYQQSLDQGLQFLIQYYNGEERAKGNILERFSAQQFPDLHSELNLSSLELGDSALYFCASGRGNSNQPQHFGDGTRLSIL.

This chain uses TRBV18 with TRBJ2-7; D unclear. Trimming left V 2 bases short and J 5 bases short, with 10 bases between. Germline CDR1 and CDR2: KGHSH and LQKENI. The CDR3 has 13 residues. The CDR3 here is CASSPWVSNEQYF. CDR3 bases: TGTGCCAGCTCACCATGGGTTTCGAACGAGCAGTACTTC.

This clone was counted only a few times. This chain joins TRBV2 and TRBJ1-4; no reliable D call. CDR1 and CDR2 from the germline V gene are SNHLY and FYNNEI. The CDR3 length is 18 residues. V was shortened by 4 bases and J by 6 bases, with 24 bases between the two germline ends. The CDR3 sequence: CASSGRSRAVILYEKLFF. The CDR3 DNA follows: TGTGCCAGCAGTGGTCGGAGCCGGGCGGTCATTCTGTATGAAAAACTGTTTTTT.

CDR3 sequence (DNA): TGTGCCAGTCGACGTAGCAATCAGCCCCAGCATTTT. It is translated as CASRRSNQPQHF. This chain connects TRBV19 to TRBJ1-5; no reliable D call. The CDR3 consists of 12 residues. The germline CDR1 and CDR2 sequences are LNHDA and SQIVND (reference sequence). V lost 8 bases and J lost 0, with 5 bases in between.

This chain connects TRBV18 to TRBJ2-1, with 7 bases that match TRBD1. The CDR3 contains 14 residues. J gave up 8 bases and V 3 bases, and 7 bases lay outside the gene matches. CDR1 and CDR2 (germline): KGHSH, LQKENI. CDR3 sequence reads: CASSPGTVLDEQFF. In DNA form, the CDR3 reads TGTGCCAGCTCACCCGGGACAGTCTTAGATGAGCAGTTCTTC.

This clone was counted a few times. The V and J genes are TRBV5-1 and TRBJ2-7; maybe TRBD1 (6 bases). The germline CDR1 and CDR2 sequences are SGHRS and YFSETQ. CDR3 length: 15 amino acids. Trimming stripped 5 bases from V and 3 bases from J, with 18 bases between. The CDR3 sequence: CASSPGQPGYYEQYF. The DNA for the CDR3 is TGCGCCAGCAGTCCCGGACAGCCAGGATACTACGAGCAGTACTTC. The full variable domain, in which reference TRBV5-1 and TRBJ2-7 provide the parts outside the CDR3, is KAGVTQTPRYLIKTRGQQVTLSCSPISGHRSVSWYQQTPGQGLQFLFEYFSETQRNKGNFPGRFSGRQFSNSRSEMNVSTLELGDSALYLCASSPGQPGYYEQYFGPGTRLTVT.

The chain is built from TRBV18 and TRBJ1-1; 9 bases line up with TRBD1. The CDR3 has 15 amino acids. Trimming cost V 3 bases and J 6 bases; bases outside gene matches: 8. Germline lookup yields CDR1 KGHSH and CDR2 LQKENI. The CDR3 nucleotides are TGTGCCAGCTCACCTCGGACAGGGGCGTCAGCTGAAGCTTTCTTT. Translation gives CASSPRTGASAEAFF.

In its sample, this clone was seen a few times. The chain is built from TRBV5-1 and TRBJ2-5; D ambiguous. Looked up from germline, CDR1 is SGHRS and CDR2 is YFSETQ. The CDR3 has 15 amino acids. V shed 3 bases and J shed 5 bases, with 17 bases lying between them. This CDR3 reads CASSSTGTTKETQYF. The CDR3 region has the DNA TGCGCCAGCAGCTCAACGGGCACGACCAAGGAGACCCAGTACTTC.

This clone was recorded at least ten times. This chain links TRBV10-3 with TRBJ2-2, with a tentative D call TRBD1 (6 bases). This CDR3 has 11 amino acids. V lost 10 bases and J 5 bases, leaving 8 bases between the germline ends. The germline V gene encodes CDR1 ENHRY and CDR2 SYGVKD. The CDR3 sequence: CATRGTGELFF. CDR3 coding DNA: TGTGCCACCAGGGGTACCGGGGAGCTGTTTTTT.

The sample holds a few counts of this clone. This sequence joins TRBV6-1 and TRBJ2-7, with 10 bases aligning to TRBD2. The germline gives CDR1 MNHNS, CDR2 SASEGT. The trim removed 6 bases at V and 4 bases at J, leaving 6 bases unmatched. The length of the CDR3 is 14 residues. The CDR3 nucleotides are TGTGCCAGCAGCGAACTAGCGGGAAAGTACGAGCAGTACTTC. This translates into CASSELAGKYEQYF.

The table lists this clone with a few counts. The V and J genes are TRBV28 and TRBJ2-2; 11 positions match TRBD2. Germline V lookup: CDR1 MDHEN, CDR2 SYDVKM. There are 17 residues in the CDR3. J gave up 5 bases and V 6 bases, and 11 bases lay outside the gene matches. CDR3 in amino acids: CASSVIKLAGVTGELFF. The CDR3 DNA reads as TGTGCCAGCAGCGTGATAAAACTAGCGGGAGTTACCGGGGAGCTGTTTTTT.

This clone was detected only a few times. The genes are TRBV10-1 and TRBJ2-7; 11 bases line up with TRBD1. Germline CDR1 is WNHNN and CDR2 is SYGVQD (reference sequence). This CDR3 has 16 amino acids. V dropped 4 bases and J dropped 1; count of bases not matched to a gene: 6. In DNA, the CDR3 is TGCGCCAGCAGTGGGGACAGGGGGAAGGGATCCTACGAGCAGTACTTC. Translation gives CASSGDRGKGSYEQYF.

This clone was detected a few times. DNA for the CDR3: TGTGCCAGCAGCTTTCAGGACACTGAAGCTTTCTTT. It specifies CASSFQDTEAFF. The chain is built from TRBV11-2 and TRBJ1-1; no reliable D call. Germline CDR1 SGHAT, CDR2 FQNNGV. Trimming removed 3 bases from V and 3 bases from J, with 5 bases in between. The CDR3 consists of 12 residues.

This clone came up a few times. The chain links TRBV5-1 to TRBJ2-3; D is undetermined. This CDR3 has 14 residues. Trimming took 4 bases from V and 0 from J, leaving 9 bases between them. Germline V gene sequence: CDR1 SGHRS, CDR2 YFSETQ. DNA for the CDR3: TGCGCCAGCAGCCCGGACGGAAGCACAGATACGCAGTATTTT. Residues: CASSPDGSTDTQYF.

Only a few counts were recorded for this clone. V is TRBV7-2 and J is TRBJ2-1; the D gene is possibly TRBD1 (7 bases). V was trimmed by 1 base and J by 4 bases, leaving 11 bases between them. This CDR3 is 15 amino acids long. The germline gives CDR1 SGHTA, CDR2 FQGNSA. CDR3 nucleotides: TGTGCCAGCAGCTTAGACCCAGGGGGGTACAATGAGCAGTTCTTC. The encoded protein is CASSLDPGGYNEQFF.

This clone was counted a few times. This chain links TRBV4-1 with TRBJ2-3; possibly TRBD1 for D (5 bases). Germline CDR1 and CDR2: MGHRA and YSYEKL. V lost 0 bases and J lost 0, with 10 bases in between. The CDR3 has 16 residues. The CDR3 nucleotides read TGCGCCAGCAGCCAAGATAACAGGCCGAGCACAGATACGCAGTATTTT. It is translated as CASSQDNRPSTDTQYF.

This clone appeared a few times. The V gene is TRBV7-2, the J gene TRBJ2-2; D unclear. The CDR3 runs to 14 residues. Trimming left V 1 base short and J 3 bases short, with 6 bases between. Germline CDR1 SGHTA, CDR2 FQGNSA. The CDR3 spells CASSLGADTGELFF. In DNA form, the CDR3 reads TGTGCCAGCAGCTTAGGGGCCGACACCGGGGAGCTGTTTTTT. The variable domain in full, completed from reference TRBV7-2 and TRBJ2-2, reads GAGVSQSPSNKVTEKGKDVELRCDPISGHTALYWYRQSLGQGLEFLIYFQGNSAPDKSGLPSDRFSAERTGGSVSTLTIQRTQQEDSAVYLCASSLGADTGELFFGEGSRLTVL.

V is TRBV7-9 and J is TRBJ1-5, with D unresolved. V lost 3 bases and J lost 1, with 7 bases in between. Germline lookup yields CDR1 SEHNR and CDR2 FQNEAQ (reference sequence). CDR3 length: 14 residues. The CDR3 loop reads CASSFLGSNQPQHF. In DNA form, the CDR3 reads TGTGCCAGCAGCTTCCTAGGGAGCAATCAGCCCCAGCATTTT.

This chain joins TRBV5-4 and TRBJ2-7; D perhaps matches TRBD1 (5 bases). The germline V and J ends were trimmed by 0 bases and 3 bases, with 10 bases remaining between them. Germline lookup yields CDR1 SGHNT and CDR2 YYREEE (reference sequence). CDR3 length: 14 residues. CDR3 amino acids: CASSLESRGYEQYF. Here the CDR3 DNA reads TGTGCCAGCAGCTTGGAGTCTAGGGGCTACGAGCAGTACTTC.

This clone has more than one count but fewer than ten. The CDR3 DNA sequence: TGTGCCAGCAGCCATACAGAAAACATTCAGTACTTC. Translated: CASSHTENIQYF. The chain combines TRBV6-6 with TRBJ2-4; the D is unclear. The germline gives CDR1 MNHNY, CDR2 SVGAGI (reference sequence). V was cut by 6 bases and J by 5 bases, with 8 bases left in between. The CDR3 has 12 amino acids.

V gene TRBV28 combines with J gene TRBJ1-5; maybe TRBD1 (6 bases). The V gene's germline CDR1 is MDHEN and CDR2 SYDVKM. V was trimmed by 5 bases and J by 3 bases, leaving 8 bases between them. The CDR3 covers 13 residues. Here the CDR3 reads CASSRGVNQPQHF. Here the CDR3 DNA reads TGTGCCAGCAGTAGGGGGGTCAATCAGCCCCAGCATTTT. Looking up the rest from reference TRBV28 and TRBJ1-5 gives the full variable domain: DVKVTQSSRYLVKRTGEKVFLECVQDMDHENMFWYRQDPGLGLRLIYFSYDVKMKEKGDIPEGYSVSREKKERFSLILESASTNQTSMYLCASSRGVNQPQHFGDGTRLSIL.